Below, 22 T cell receptor beta chains from the same sample are listed, as sequenced in a study of blood T cell repertoires in COVID-19. Generated by immunoSEQ multiplex PCR, the TCRdb table keeps only in-frame clones and is missing some. The sample yields under 150,000 clones, roughly 85% seen once. The sequenced material came from peripheral blood. All receptors derive from a human donor in a cohort sampled during active COVID-19.

The chain carries TRBV19 and TRBJ1-6; 9 nucleotides line up with TRBD1. The CDR3 runs to 14 residues. J was trimmed by 10 bases and V by 5 bases; bases with no gene match: 6. The germline CDR1 and CDR2 sequences are LNHDA and SQIVND (reference sequence). The CDR3 loop is CASSPGQGQSPLHF. CDR3 DNA sequence: TGTGCCAGTAGTCCGGGACAGGGACAATCACCCCTCCACTTT.

This rearrangement joins TRBV7-2 to TRBJ1-3; 9 nucleotides match TRBD1. This CDR3 has 15 amino acids. In germline, CDR1 is SGHTA, CDR2 FQGNSA. V lost 4 bases and J lost 4; bases outside the gene matches: 5. The CDR3: CASSSGQGSGNTIYF. The CDR3 DNA follows: TGTGCCAGCAGCTCTGGACAGGGGTCCGGAAACACCATATATTTT.

The chain recombines TRBV29-1 with TRBJ2-6, with a weak D call TRBD2 (5 bases). In germline, CDR1 is SQVTM, CDR2 ANQGSEA. V lost 6 bases and J 2 bases, leaving 17 bases between the germline ends. The CDR3 is 16 residues long. CDR3 coding DNA: TGCAGCGTGGGCGCGGTTTCGGGGACTGGGGCCAACGTCCTGACTTTC. It encodes CSVGAVSGTGANVLTF.

J is TRBJ2-6 and V is TRBV3-1 (or the pseudogene TRBV3-2); D might be TRBD2 (6 bases). In germline, CDR1 is LGHDT, CDR2 YNNKEL (reference sequence). V lost 6 bases to trimming and J lost 2 bases, with 8 bases between them. This CDR3 has 14 residues. In DNA, the CDR3 is TGTGCCAGCAGGGGGGGTCCTGGGGCCAACGTCCTGACTTTC. The encoded protein is CASRGGPGANVLTF.

The chain joins TRBV7-2 to TRBJ2-3; TRBD2 matches 7 bases. There are 13 residues in the CDR3. Per the germline V gene, CDR1 is SGHTA and CDR2 is FQGNSA. V lost 10 bases, J lost 4 bases, and 8 bases stayed unmatched. The CDR3 bases are TGTGCCACCGCCGCCGGGGGGTCAGATACGCAGTATTTT. Amino acids: CATAAGGSDTQYF.

Notes on this clone: The sample has other DNA sequences that encode this CDR3 too. The J gene is TRBJ1-2, the V gene TRBV13, with TRBD1 matching over 9 bases. The germline gives CDR1 PRHDT, CDR2 FYEKMQ (reference sequence). The CDR3 spans 14 residues. V lost 4 bases and J lost 5; bases outside the gene matches: 5. The CDR3 protein is CASSSSGQGYGYTF. In DNA form, the CDR3 reads TGTGCCAGCAGCTCGTCAGGACAGGGGTATGGCTACACCTTC.

This chain uses TRBV7-2 with TRBJ2-5; 11 bases agree with TRBD2. V was clipped by 5 bases and J by 2 bases; unmatched bases: 7. CDR3 size: 16 residues. CDR1 and CDR2 (germline): SGHTA, FQGNSA. The CDR3 reads CASSKGLAERQETQYF. The CDR3 DNA is TGTGCCAGCAGCAAGGGACTAGCGGAAAGACAAGAGACCCAGTACTTC.

The V gene is TRBV7-2, the J gene TRBJ1-1; possible D gene TRBD1, 6 bases. This CDR3 is 14 amino acids long. Trimming shortened V by 6 bases and J by 5 bases, and 16 bases separated the two germline ends. Per the germline V gene, CDR1 is SGHTA and CDR2 is FQGNSA. The CDR3 DNA is TGTGCCAGCAGAATCCAACAGGGTGGGACTGAAGCTTTCTTT. This translates into CASRIQQGGTEAFF. The variable domain in full, completed from reference TRBV7-2 and TRBJ1-1, reads GAGVSQSPSNKVTEKGKDVELRCDPISGHTALYWYRQSLGQGLEFLIYFQGNSAPDKSGLPSDRFSAERTGGSVSTLTIQRTQQEDSAVYLCASRIQQGGTEAFFGQGTRLTVV.

This chain connects TRBV28 to TRBJ2-6; 9 bases are shared with TRBD1. This CDR3 has 16 amino acids. Germline CDR1 MDHEN, CDR2 SYDVKM. The trim removed 9 bases at V and 0 bases at J, leaving 6 bases unmatched. CDR3 region: CASRQGENSGANVLTF. The CDR3 DNA reads as TGTGCCAGTAGACAGGGGGAGAACTCTGGGGCCAACGTCCTGACTTTC.

This chain uses TRBV27 with TRBJ1-1; no definite D call. V shed 5 bases and J shed 0 bases, with 13 bases lying between them. Germline lookup yields CDR1 MNHEY and CDR2 SMNVEV (reference sequence). This CDR3 has 15 amino acids. CDR3 residues: CASSPRGVLNTEAFF. As DNA, the CDR3 is TGTGCCAGCAGTCCCCGCGGGGTATTGAACACTGAAGCTTTCTTT.

This clone came up a few times. This rearrangement joins TRBV4-2 to TRBJ1-2; 10 bases line up with TRBD1. The germline V gene has CDR1 LGHNA and CDR2 YNFKEQ. This CDR3 is built from 15 residues. V shed 1 base, J shed 6 bases, and the junction held 5 bases outside the gene matches. The DNA of the CDR3 is TGTGCCAGCAGCCAAGGGACAGGGGGTTCGGATGGCTACACCTTC. This gives the protein CASSQGTGGSDGYTF.

The rearrangement joins TRBV6-6 to TRBJ2-7; 8 bases fit TRBD1. CDR1 MNHNY and CDR2 SVGAGI come from the germline V gene (reference sequence). J lost 9 bases, V lost 6 bases, and 4 bases had no gene match. The CDR3 runs 11 residues. DNA for the CDR3: TGTGCCAGCAGAGACAGGGGAGTGCAGTACTTC. It is translated as CASRDRGVQYF.

The DNA of the CDR3 is TGTGCCAGCAGTGACTCGAAAGGTGGGGGCGCAGATACGCAGTATTTT. It codes for CASSDSKGGGADTQYF. The chain couples TRBV6-4 to TRBJ2-3; possible D gene TRBD1, 6 bases. CDR3 size: 16 residues. CDR1 and CDR2 from the germline V gene are MRHNA and SNTAGT. Trimming removed 0 bases at V and 4 bases at J, with 14 bases between.

V gene TRBV3-1 (or the pseudogene TRBV3-2) combines with J gene TRBJ2-2; D gene ambiguous. There are 15 residues in the CDR3. The germline V and J ends were trimmed by 4 bases and 6 bases, with 15 bases remaining between them. Germline CDR1 reads LGHDT; CDR2 reads YNNKEL (reference sequence). This chain's CDR3 is CASSLDMQLAGELFF. As DNA, the CDR3 is TGTGCCAGCAGCCTAGACATGCAATTAGCCGGGGAGCTGTTTTTT.

The chain employs TRBV5-4 and TRBJ1-2; TRBD1 matches 11 bases. CDR1 SGHNT and CDR2 YYREEE come from the germline V gene (reference sequence). Trimming removed 4 bases from V and 4 bases from J; junction bases left unmatched: 6. This CDR3 has 15 amino acids. The CDR3 DNA follows: TGTGCCAGCAGCCCAGGACAGGGGGCCTTCTATGGCTACACCTTC. This encodes CASSPGQGAFYGYTF.

V usage is TRBV2 and J usage is TRBJ1-2; TRBD1 matches at 7 bases. Per germline, CDR1 SNHLY and CDR2 FYNNEI. Unmatched junction bases numbered 9, after V lost 6 bases and J lost 5 bases. The CDR3 is 14 amino acids. The CDR3 loop is CASRFSQGQYGYTF. The CDR3 DNA sequence: TGTGCCAGCAGGTTCTCACAGGGGCAATATGGCTACACCTTC. Combining the CDR3 with reference TRBV2 and TRBJ1-2 gives the whole variable domain EPEVTQTPSHQVTQMGQEVILRCVPISNHLYFYWYRQILGQKVEFLVSFYNNEISEKSEIFDDQFSVERPDGSNFTLKIRSTKLEDSAMYFCASRFSQGQYGYTFGSGTRLTVV.

This chain connects TRBV3-1 (or the pseudogene TRBV3-2) to TRBJ1-4, with 8 bases identical to TRBD1. The length of the CDR3 is 15 residues. Germline assignment: CDR1 LGHDT and CDR2 YNNKEL (reference sequence). Germline trimming cut 4 bases from V and 8 bases from J; bases unmatched to any gene: 9. The CDR3 loop reads CASSPVETGDEKLFF. The CDR3 DNA sequence: TGTGCCAGCAGCCCAGTGGAGACAGGGGACGAAAAACTGTTTTTT.

The gene calls are TRBV29-1 and TRBJ2-3; D remains ambiguous. The V end lost 1 base, the J end lost 9 bases, and 11 bases lay between the germline ends. Germline V gives CDR1 SQVTM, CDR2 ANQGSEA. The CDR3 totals 12 residues. The CDR3 DNA reads as TGCAGCGTTGAAGGTTGGAGTAGAACGCAGTATTTT. Protein product: CSVEGWSRTQYF.

This chain connects TRBV25-1 to TRBJ2-7, with TRBD1 matching over 12 bases. The V gene's germline CDR1 is MGHDK and CDR2 SYGVNS. After removal of 3 bases from V and 4 bases from J, the junction contained 4 bases not matched to a gene. This CDR3 is built from 15 residues. The CDR3 DNA sequence: TGTGCCAGCAGTGAGGGACAGGGGGCTTGGTACGAGCAGTACTTC. This codes for CASSEGQGAWYEQYF.

The chain recombines TRBV30 with TRBJ2-5; TRBD1 agrees at 7 bases. J gave up 5 bases and V 4 bases, and 4 bases lay outside the gene matches. Germline V CDR1 and CDR2: GTSNPN, SVGIG (reference sequence). This CDR3 comprises 12 residues. The CDR3 loop reads CAWKGTAETQYF. CDR3 DNA: TGTGCCTGGAAAGGGACAGCTGAGACCCAGTACTTC.

The chain recombines TRBV7-2 with TRBJ2-7, with TRBD1 matching over 7 bases. Trimming at V came to 1 base and at J to 3 bases, leaving 3 bases not matched to a gene. This CDR3 is 14 amino acids long. CDR1 and CDR2 (germline): SGHTA, FQGNSA. DNA for the CDR3: TGTGCCAGCAGCTTAGTAGGGGGCGGCTACGAGCAGTACTTC. This encodes CASSLVGGGYEQYF.

In this sample, this clone turned up a few times. The chain links TRBV28 to TRBJ1-4; no definite D call. The germline CDR1 and CDR2 sequences are MDHEN and SYDVKM. Trimming took off 6 bases at V and 0 bases at J, with 11 bases between the two ends. The CDR3 has 15 amino acids. The CDR3 here is CASRDGLATNEKLFF. CDR3 nucleotide sequence: TGTGCCAGCAGGGATGGGCTCGCAACTAATGAAAAACTGTTTTTT.